Each of the 3 T cell receptor beta chains below was sequenced from the same sample in a study of blood T cells in healthy people across ages. For the second PCR, which ran for about 7 to 11 cycles, a sample-barcoded 5' primer and a J-beta primer mix were used. TCRdb re-derived calls from the 5' RACE reads in MiXCR, one entry per CDR3 protein. Of under 1,100,000 distinct CDR3 sequences in the sample, approximately 25% are singletons; the top ten hold about 0.72%. This same sample was also taken into another study, of T cells of mothers and their children.

The sample taken for sequencing was blood. The receptors derive from a girl under 10 years old in good health.

The chain employs TRBV29-1 and TRBJ2-3; 8 bases align to TRBD1. V shed 5 bases and J 6 bases; nucleotides not matched to a gene: 7. The CDR3 consists of 13 residues. Germline CDR1 is SQVTM and CDR2 is ANQGSEA. The CDR3 loop reads CSVRTGTGDTQYF. CDR3 coding DNA: TGCAGCGTTCGGACAGGGACGGGGGATACGCAGTATTTT.

The sample holds a few counts of this clonotype. The chain links TRBV7-6 to TRBJ2-7; tentatively, D is TRBD2 (5 bases). Germline CDR1 is SGHVS and CDR2 is FNYEAQ. The CDR3 loop spans 15 amino acids. Trimming removed 4 bases at V and 3 bases at J, with 16 bases between. CDR3 sequence reads: CASSSLLGTNYEQYF. CDR3 DNA: TGTGCCAGCAGCTCTTTACTAGGCACAAACTACGAGCAGTACTTC.

V usage is TRBV27 and J usage is TRBJ2-7; 9 positions match TRBD2. The CDR3 contains 15 residues. Germline loops: CDR1 MNHEY, CDR2 SMNVEV (reference sequence). The trim removed 3 bases at V and 5 bases at J, leaving 8 bases unmatched. CDR3 nucleotide sequence: TGTGCCAGCAGTTTTCGAGCGGGAGGACGGCACGAGCAGTACTTC. Translating gives CASSFRAGGRHEQYF.